Listed here are 23 T cell receptor beta chains from one sample, sequenced in a study of blood T cell repertoires in COVID-19. The data were produced by immunoSEQ multiplex PCR, yet TCRdb's version contains in-frame clones alone and is incomplete. The data hold some 310,000 clones, with over 75% observed a single time. The sequencing sample was made of peripheral blood. These receptors were collected from a man aged 45-60 years with active or convalescent COVID-19.

The chain has TRBV18 and TRBJ2-7; TRBD1 matches 9 bases. Germline values: CDR1 KGHSH, CDR2 LQKENI. J gave up 3 bases and V 0 bases, and 3 bases lay outside the gene matches. This CDR3 is 15 amino acids long. In nucleotides, the CDR3 is TGTGCCAGCTCACCACCGGGACAGGGCTACTACGAGCAGTACTTC. Its translation: CASSPPGQGYYEQYF.

This clone has more than one count but fewer than ten. The chain employs TRBV19 and TRBJ2-5; possible D gene TRBD2, 5 bases. V lost 5 bases and J lost 1, with 20 bases in between. Germline V CDR1 and CDR2: LNHDA, SQIVND (reference sequence). CDR3 size: 17 residues. The CDR3 loop reads CASSPILGSSAQETQYF. Here the CDR3 DNA reads TGTGCCAGTAGTCCAATATTGGGGAGTTCCGCCCAAGAGACCCAGTACTTC.

The chain carries TRBV28 and TRBJ1-2, with 7 bases lining up with TRBD1. V lost 2 bases to trimming and J lost 5 bases; unmatched junction nucleotides: 8. The CDR3 contains 15 residues. Germline-derived CDR1 and CDR2 are MDHEN and SYDVKM. The CDR3 reads CASSLHPGQIYGYTF. In nucleotides, the CDR3 is TGTGCCAGCAGTTTACATCCGGGACAGATTTATGGCTACACCTTC.

The chain employs TRBV5-1 and TRBJ1-2; maybe TRBD1 (6 bases). The ends were cut back, 2 bases at V and 0 bases at J, with 11 bases in the middle. The CDR3 covers 15 residues. Germline V gene data show CDR1 as SGHRS and CDR2 as YFSETQ. The CDR3 region is CASSFMAGANYGYTF. CDR3 nucleotides: TGCGCCAGCAGCTTCATGGCAGGGGCTAACTATGGCTACACCTTC.

The J gene is TRBJ2-5, the V gene TRBV28, with 13 bases lining up with TRBD2. The CDR3 loop spans 19 amino acids. CDR1 MDHEN and CDR2 SYDVKM come from the germline V gene. The ends lost 6 bases at V and 2 bases at J; junction bases unmatched: 15. CDR3 amino acids: CASRSGLAGDYRVQETQYF. In DNA form, the CDR3 reads TGTGCCAGCAGGTCCGGACTAGCGGGAGACTATAGGGTTCAAGAGACCCAGTACTTC.

V and J are TRBV28 and TRBJ1-2; possible D gene TRBD1, 5 bases. This CDR3 contains 12 residues. Per germline, CDR1 MDHEN and CDR2 SYDVKM. V shed 7 bases and J shed 5 bases, with 11 bases lying between them. This CDR3 is CASTYDRYGYTF. The CDR3 DNA is TGTGCCAGCACCTACGACAGATATGGCTACACCTTC.

V gene TRBV25-1 combines with J gene TRBJ1-1; 8 bases map to TRBD1. Germline V gene sequence: CDR1 MGHDK, CDR2 SYGVNS. V gave up 4 bases and J gave up 4 bases; unmatched junction bases: 8. The CDR3 is made up of 15 amino acids. The CDR3 sequence is CASSGRLQGGTEAFF. CDR3 coding DNA: TGTGCCAGCAGTGGGCGTCTACAGGGGGGCACTGAAGCTTTCTTT.

This chain links TRBV6-5 with TRBJ1-2; D not resolved. Trimming shortened V by 5 bases and J by 7 bases, and 20 bases separated the two germline ends. Germline lookup yields CDR1 MNHEY and CDR2 SVGAGI. This CDR3 is 15 amino acids long. This CDR3 reads CASSPLWGASAGYTF. The CDR3 bases are TGTGCCAGCAGTCCCCTATGGGGAGCGTCAGCTGGCTACACCTTC.

The chain links TRBV7-8 to TRBJ1-2; 7 bases fit TRBD1. The germline CDR1 and CDR2 sequences are SGHVS and FQNEAQ. V shed 1 base and J 8 bases; nucleotides not matched to a gene: 4. This CDR3 spans 13 amino acids. The CDR3 coding sequence is TGTGCCAGCAGCTTAGTGGGACAGAGCGGCTACACCTTC. The encoded protein is CASSLVGQSGYTF.

CDR3 sequence (DNA): TGTGCCAGCAGCGTCTCAGGGCGTAACACTGAAGCTTTCTTT. Translating gives CASSVSGRNTEAFF. The J gene is TRBJ1-1, the V gene TRBV9, with D possibly TRBD1 on 5 matching bases. Germline CDR1 SGDLS, CDR2 YYNGEE. CDR3 length: 14 residues. The V gene lost 2 bases and the J gene lost 2 bases, with 10 bases spanning the gap. Full variable domain (missing parts from reference TRBV9 and TRBJ1-1): DSGVTQTPKHLITATGQRVTLRCSPRSGDLSVYWYQQSLDQGLQFLIQYYNGEERAKGNILERFSAQQFPDLHSELNLSSLELGDSALYFCASSVSGRNTEAFFGQGTRLTVV.

The V and J genes are TRBV5-4 and TRBJ2-5; 9 bases are shared with TRBD1. The V gene's germline CDR1 is SGHNT and CDR2 YYREEE (reference sequence). The trim removed 1 base at V and 2 bases at J, leaving 6 bases unmatched. There are 16 residues in the CDR3. The CDR3 nucleotides are TGTGCCAGCAGCTTGAGCCCCGGGACAGGGCAAGAGACCCAGTACTTC. Residues: CASSLSPGTGQETQYF.

The J gene is TRBJ1-2, the V gene TRBV9; tentatively, D is TRBD1 (6 bases). The V gene lost 0 bases and the J gene lost 8 bases, with 17 bases spanning the gap. There are 15 residues in the CDR3. Germline loops: CDR1 SGDLS, CDR2 YYNGEE. CDR3 in amino acids: CASSVGSTGSEGYTF. As DNA, the CDR3 is TGTGCCAGCAGCGTAGGTTCGACAGGTTCCGAAGGCTACACCTTC.

The gene calls are TRBV7-9 and TRBJ2-1; 13 bases fit TRBD2. The CDR3 covers 16 residues. V was pared by 5 bases and J by 3 bases, with 4 bases of the junction left unmatched. Germline CDR1 and CDR2: SEHNR and FQNEAQ (reference sequence). In DNA, the CDR3 is TGTGCCAGCAGCCCGGGGACTAGCGGGATCTACAATGAGCAGTTCTTC. It is translated as CASSPGTSGIYNEQFF.

The J gene is TRBJ1-6, the V gene TRBV6-5, with a tentative D call TRBD1 (6 bases). The V and J ends lost 2 bases and 7 bases respectively, with 12 bases between them. Germline V CDR1 and CDR2: MNHEY, SVGAGI. This CDR3 is built from 15 residues. The CDR3 sequence: CASSYGQFGNSPLHF. In nucleotides, the CDR3 is TGTGCCAGCAGTTACGGACAGTTTGGGAATTCACCCCTCCACTTT.

This sequence joins TRBV21-1 and TRBJ2-7; the table gives TRBD1 as D, unverified against the DNA. TRBV21-1 is noted as a pseudogene. CDR3 size: 15 residues. The CDR3: CASSSEDRSSYEQYF. For the CDR3, the DNA is TGTGCCAGCAGCTCGGAGGACAGGAGCTCCTACGAGCAGTACTTC.

The CDR3 nucleotides are TGTGCCAGTAGTAGGCCGAGCGGGGGGGGTCAGCCCCAGCATTTT. Translation: CASSRPSGGGQPQHF. This chain connects TRBV19 to TRBJ1-5; tentatively, D is TRBD1 (5 bases). Trimming pared 4 bases from V and 6 bases from J, leaving 16 bases between. There are 15 residues in the CDR3. Germline values: CDR1 LNHDA, CDR2 SQIVND (reference sequence). The complete variable domain, with remaining parts taken from reference TRBV19 and TRBJ1-5, reads DGGITQSPKYLFRKEGQNVTLSCEQNLNHDAMYWYRQDPGQGLRLIYYSQIVNDFQKGDIAEGYSVSREKKESFPLTVTSAQKNPTAFYLCASSRPSGGGQPQHFGDGTRLSIL.

The rearrangement uses TRBV4-3 and TRBJ1-2; 8 nucleotides align to TRBD1. This CDR3 has 14 amino acids. Germline trimming cut 8 bases from V and 4 bases from J; bases unmatched to any gene: 9. Germline V lookup: CDR1 LGHNA, CDR2 YSLEER. The CDR3 DNA reads as TGCGCCAGCTCGGATTTTACAGGGGGCTATGGCTACACCTTC. Encoded protein: CASSDFTGGYGYTF.

The V call is TRBV3-1 (or the pseudogene TRBV3-2), the J call TRBJ1-5, with D tentatively TRBD1 (5 bases). V lost 1 base and J 6 bases, leaving 13 bases between the germline ends. Germline V gene sequence: CDR1 LGHDT, CDR2 YNNKEL (reference sequence). The CDR3 totals 15 residues. CDR3 bases: TGTGCCAGCAGCCAAGGTTGGCAGGGTACTCAGCCCCAGCATTTT. It translates to CASSQGWQGTQPQHF.

This clone has ten or more counts. This rearrangement joins TRBV5-4 to TRBJ2-1; 11 bases align to TRBD2. The germline CDR1 and CDR2 sequences are SGHNT and YYREEE (reference sequence). V shed 4 bases, J shed 6 bases, and the junction held 6 bases outside the gene matches. The CDR3 covers 15 residues. CDR3 protein: CASSAPGTSGNEQFF. The CDR3 coding sequence is TGTGCCAGCAGCGCCCCCGGGACTAGCGGCAATGAGCAGTTCTTC.

This chain connects TRBV20-1 to TRBJ2-1; 10 bases fit TRBD2. The J segment lost 4 bases and the V segment lost 3 bases, leaving 9 bases of the junction unmatched. The CDR3 runs to 16 residues. The germline gives CDR1 DFQATT, CDR2 SNEGSKA (reference sequence). The CDR3 nucleotides read TGCAGTGCTAGTGCTAGCGGGGGCATCTTTTACAATGAGCAGTTCTTC. Translated: CSASASGGIFYNEQFF.

V gene TRBV21-1 combines with J gene TRBJ1-2; the table's D call of TRBD1 was not tested on the DNA. TRBV21-1 is assigned pseudogene status. The CDR3 runs 13 residues. This chain's CDR3 is CAAQPGQGNGYTF. The CDR3 DNA reads as TGTGCCGCACAGCCGGGACAGGGAAATGGCTACACCTTC.

The V gene is TRBV28, the J gene TRBJ1-2; 8 bases fit TRBD1. The V and J ends lost 5 bases and 2 bases, in that order; junction bases with no gene match: 4. CDR1 and CDR2 (germline): MDHEN, SYDVKM. There are 14 residues in the CDR3. The CDR3 DNA reads TGTGCCAGCAGTAACGGACAGGGCAACTATGGCTACACCTTC. This codes for CASSNGQGNYGYTF.

The CDR3 loop is CASSSAGGLETQYF. CDR3 nucleotide sequence: TGTGCCAGCAGCTCAGCGGGGGGGCTGGAGACCCAGTACTTC. V gene TRBV7-9 combines with J gene TRBJ2-5; 10 nucleotides agree with TRBD2. The CDR3 runs 14 residues. Unmatched junction bases numbered 4, after V lost 4 bases and J lost 5 bases. Germline values: CDR1 SEHNR, CDR2 FQNEAQ (reference sequence).